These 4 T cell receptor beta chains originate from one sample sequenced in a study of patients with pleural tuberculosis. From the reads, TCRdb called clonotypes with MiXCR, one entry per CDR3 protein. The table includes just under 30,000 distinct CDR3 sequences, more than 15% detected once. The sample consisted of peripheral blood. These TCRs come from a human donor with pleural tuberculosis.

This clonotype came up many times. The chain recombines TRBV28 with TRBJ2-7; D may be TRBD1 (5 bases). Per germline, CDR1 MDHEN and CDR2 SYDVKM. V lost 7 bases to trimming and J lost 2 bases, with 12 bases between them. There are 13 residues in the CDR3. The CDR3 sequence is CASNLQGAYEQYF. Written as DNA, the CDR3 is TGTGCCAGCAACCTACAAGGGGCCTACGAGCAGTACTTC. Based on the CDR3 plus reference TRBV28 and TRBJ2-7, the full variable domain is DVKVTQSSRYLVKRTGEKVFLECVQDMDHENMFWYRQDPGLGLRLIYFSYDVKMKEKGDIPEGYSVSREKKERFSLILESASTNQTSMYLCASNLQGAYEQYFGPGTRLTVT.

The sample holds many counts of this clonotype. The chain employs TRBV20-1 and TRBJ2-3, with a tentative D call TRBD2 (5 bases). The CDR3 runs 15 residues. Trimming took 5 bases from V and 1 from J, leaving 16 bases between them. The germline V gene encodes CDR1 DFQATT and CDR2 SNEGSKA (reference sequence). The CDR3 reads CSAPERITGTDTQYF. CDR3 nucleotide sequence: TGCAGTGCTCCTGAGCGGATCACCGGCACAGATACGCAGTATTTT.

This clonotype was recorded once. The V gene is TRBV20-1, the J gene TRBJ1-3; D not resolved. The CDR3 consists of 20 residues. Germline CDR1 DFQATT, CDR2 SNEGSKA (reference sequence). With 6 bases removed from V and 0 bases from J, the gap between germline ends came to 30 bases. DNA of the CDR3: TGCAGTGCCAAAGCTCTGGGGAGGCATATATCTCCCTACTCTGGAAACACCATATATTTT. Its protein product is CSAKALGRHISPYSGNTIYF.

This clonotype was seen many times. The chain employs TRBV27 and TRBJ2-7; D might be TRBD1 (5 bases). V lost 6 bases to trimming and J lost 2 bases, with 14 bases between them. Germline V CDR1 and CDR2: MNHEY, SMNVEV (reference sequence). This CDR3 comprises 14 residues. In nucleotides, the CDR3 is TGTGCCAGCAGGAGACAAGGGGAAGCCTACGAGCAGTACTTC. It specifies CASRRQGEAYEQYF.